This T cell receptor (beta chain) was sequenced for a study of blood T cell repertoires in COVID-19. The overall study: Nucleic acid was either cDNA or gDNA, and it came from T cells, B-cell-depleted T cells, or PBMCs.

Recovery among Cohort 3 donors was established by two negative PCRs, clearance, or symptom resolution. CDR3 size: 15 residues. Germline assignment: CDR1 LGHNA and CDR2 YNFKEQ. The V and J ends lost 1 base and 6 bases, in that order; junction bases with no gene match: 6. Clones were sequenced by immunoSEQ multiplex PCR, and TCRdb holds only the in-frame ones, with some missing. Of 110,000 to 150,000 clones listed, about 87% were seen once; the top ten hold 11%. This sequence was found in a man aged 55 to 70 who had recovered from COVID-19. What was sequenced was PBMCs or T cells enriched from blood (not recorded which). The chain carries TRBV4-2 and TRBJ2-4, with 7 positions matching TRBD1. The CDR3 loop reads CASSQGEGTVNIQYF. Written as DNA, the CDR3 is TGTGCCAGCAGCCAAGGCGAGGGGACAGTAAACATTCAGTACTTC.